A selection of T cell receptor beta chains follows, all from one sample in a study of beta chain features in type 1 diabetes. Sequencing was performed with immunoSEQ multiplex PCR; in TCRdb, only in-frame clones are kept and a portion is missing. The sample has under 200,000 clones; roughly 8.1% are singletons. The sequencing sample was made of central memory CD4+ T cells from blood. These receptors were collected from a man between 18 and 29 years old in good health. Both conserved end residues are part of each CDR3. The D gene is left open where the match is weak. Clone size, where shown, is once, few, many, or a class for clones that have expanded.

d_call,clone_size,j_call,v_call,cdr3_nt,cdr3_aa
NA,NA,TRBJ1-2,TRBV2,TGTGCCAGCAGCCAGGGCCCAGGCTATGGCTACACCTTC,CASSQGPGYGYTF
TRBD1,few,TRBJ2-2,TRBV5-4,TGTGCCAGCAGCTCTCCCGGACAGGGGGCGTTGGCCGGGGAGCTGTTTTTT,CASSSPGQGALAGELFF
TRBD1,NA,TRBJ2-1,TRBV5-1,TGCGCCAGCAGCTTGGTCCCGGACAGGGTGCGCAATGAGCAGTTCTTC,CASSLVPDRVRNEQFF
NA,NA,TRBJ2-5,TRBV5-1,TGCGCCAGCAGCTTGTCCCCCAGCCAAGAGACCCAGTACTTC,CASSLSPSQETQYF
TRBD1,NA,TRBJ2-2,TRBV5-1,TGCGCCAGCAGCGTAACCGGAACAGGGGGTCGGACCGGGGAGCTGTTTTTT,CASSVTGTGGRTGELFF
TRBD1,NA,TRBJ1-3,TRBV27,TGTGCCAGCAGTTTATTGGGACAGGGGTCAAACACCATATATTTT,CASSLLGQGSNTIYF
NA,few,TRBJ1-1,TRBV29-1,TGCAGCGTTGAAGATATCCAGGGCACTGAAGCTTTCTTT,CSVEDIQGTEAFF
NA,few,TRBJ1-5,TRBV5-4,TGTGCCAGCAGCCTAGATGTGGATGCGGCCCACAATCAGCCCCAGCATTTT,CASSLDVDAAHNQPQHF
TRBD2,few,TRBJ2-1,TRBV11-1,TGTGCCAGCAGCCTGTATACTAGCGGGTCACTGAATGAGCAGTTCTTC,CASSLYTSGSLNEQFF
TRBD2,NA,TRBJ2-2,TRBV9,TGTGCCAATCCCAAATCCGGGACTAGCGTTACCGGGGAGCTGTTTTTT,CANPKSGTSVTGELFF
TRBD1,NA,TRBJ2-3,TRBV5-1,TGCGCCAGCAGCTTGTCTCGGGACAGGGCAGATACGCAGTATTTT,CASSLSRDRADTQYF
NA,few,TRBJ1-2,TRBV14,TGTGCCAGCAGCCAAGATCGGGGTTTCTACGGCTACACCTTC,CASSQDRGFYGYTF
TRBD1,few,TRBJ1-2,TRBV14,TGTGCCAGCAGCCACCCCGGGACAGGGACCTATGGCTACACCTTC,CASSHPGTGTYGYTF
TRBD2,few,TRBJ2-3,TRBV28,TGTGCCAGCAGTGACCACGGCGGGAGTAACACAGATACGCAGTATTTT,CASSDHGGSNTDTQYF
TRBD2,few,TRBJ2-1,TRBV4-2,TGTGCCAGCAGCCAAGTCGGGGCGGGAGGGCCCGACAATGAGCAGTTCTTC,CASSQVGAGGPDNEQFF
NA,many,TRBJ1-1,TRBV5-6,TGTGCCAGCAGCTTGTTGGCCGGGGGGGGCAGGGCTTTCTTT,CASSLLAGGGRAFF
TRBD1,NA,TRBJ2-5,TRBV6-6,TGTGCCAGCAAGGACCAGGGGGTGGAGACCCAGTACTTC,CASKDQGVETQYF
TRBD1,NA,TRBJ2-1,TRBV5-6,TGTGCCAGCAGCCGGGACAGGGGATTCGAGCAGTTCTTC,CASSRDRGFEQFF
NA,NA,TRBJ2-7,TRBV7-2,TGTGCCAGCAGCTTAGCGAATCAGGTCTACGAGCAGTACTTC,CASSLANQVYEQYF
TRBD1,few,TRBJ1-1,TRBV11-1,TGTGCCAGCAGCGGGGGGACAGGGGGAACAGCTTTCTTT,CASSGGTGGTAFF
NA,few,TRBJ2-2,TRBV5-4,TGTGCCAGCGGATCACGGGGAGATCGCGGCACCGGGGAGCTGTTTTTT,CASGSRGDRGTGELFF
TRBD1,many,TRBJ1-6,TRBV7-9,TGTGCCAGCAGCGGCTGGACAGGGGGCGGTTCACCCCTCCACTTT,CASSGWTGGGSPLHF
NA,NA,TRBJ1-1,TRBV5-8,TGTGCCAGCAGCTTGGTAGACAGTGGTAACACTGAAGCTTTCTTT,CASSLVDSGNTEAFF
TRBD2,NA,TRBJ2-3,TRBV2,TGTGCCAGCAGGGGCGGGAGCCCCACAGATACGCAGTATTTT,CASRGGSPTDTQYF
NA,few,TRBJ1-2,TRBV28,TGTGCCAGCAGTCCGCCCTCAGGGGCCACTAACTATGGCTACACCTTC,CASSPPSGATNYGYTF
NA,many,TRBJ1-6,TRBV7-2,TGTGCCAGCAGCCAGGGGTGGGGCGGTTCACCCCTCCACTTT,CASSQGWGGSPLHF
TRBD1,NA,TRBJ2-3,TRBV14,TGTGCCAGCTCGCGGGACAGGGGCATCCTTACGCAGTATTTT,CASSRDRGILTQYF
NA,NA,TRBJ2-7,TRBV7-2,TGTGCCAGCAGCTTAGGTAGGGAGCGGGAGCAGTACTTC,CASSLGREREQYF
TRBD1,few,TRBJ1-1,TRBV27,TGTGCCAGCAGTTCCTGGACAGGGGGCCGGGACACTGAAGCTTTCTTT,CASSSWTGGRDTEAFF
NA,NA,TRBJ2-3,TRBV29-1,TGCAGCGTTAGCTCGGGGCAGGGGACAGATACGCAGTATTTT,CSVSSGQGTDTQYF
TRBD1,few,TRBJ2-3,TRBV28,TGTGCCAGCAGTCCGAACCCCGGGACAGGGGGGGGCACAGATACGCAGTATTTT,CASSPNPGTGGGTDTQYF
TRBD1,few,TRBJ2-1,TRBV27,TGTGCCAGCAGTTTCCACGGACAGGACAATGAGCAGTTCTTC,CASSFHGQDNEQFF
NA,few,TRBJ1-1,TRBV9,TGTGCCAGCAGCGTAGGGCGGATGAACACTGAAGCTTTCTTT,CASSVGRMNTEAFF
TRBD2,few,TRBJ2-7,TRBV7-2,TGTGCCAGCAGCCTTAGCGGGAGTGAGTACGAGCAGTACTTC,CASSLSGSEYEQYF
NA,NA,TRBJ2-7,TRBV30,TGTGCCTGGAGGTACCAGGGTGGCTCCTACGAGCAGTACTTC,CAWRYQGGSYEQYF
TRBD1,few,TRBJ2-7,TRBV7-2,TGTGCCAGCAGCACTCGACAGGGGGCCTACGAGCAGTACTTC,CASSTRQGAYEQYF
NA,few,TRBJ2-7,TRBV7-2,TGTGCCAGCAGCTTAGTCCCAAACTACGAGCAGTACTTC,CASSLVPNYEQYF
NA,NA,TRBJ2-3,TRBV2,TGTGCCAGCAGTGTGCGGAGCACAGATACGCAGTATTTT,CASSVRSTDTQYF
NA,few,TRBJ2-5,TRBV12-5,TGTGCTAGTGGTGAGGTAGAGACCCAGTACTTC,CASGEVETQYF
NA,NA,TRBJ2-4,TRBV5-5,TGTGCCAGCAGCTTGGATCTCCACAGGGAGAGCATTCAGTACTTC,CASSLDLHRESIQYF
TRBD1,once,TRBJ1-1,TRBV9,TGTGCCAGCAGCGTAGCTCCTCCAGGGGGCGAGATTACGAACACTGAAGCTTTCTTT,CASSVAPPGGEITNTEAFF
NA,NA,TRBJ1-2,TRBV19,TGTGCCAGTGGAGGACAGCTTTCCTATGGCTACACCTTC,CASGGQLSYGYTF
TRBD1,many,TRBJ1-1,TRBV7-2,TGTGCCAGCAGCCGACAGGGGAACACTGAAGCTTTCTTT,CASSRQGNTEAFF
NA,many,TRBJ2-3,TRBV18,TGTGCCAGCTCAGTAGCAAGCACGGATACGCAGTATTTT,CASSVASTDTQYF
NA,few,TRBJ1-1,TRBV29-1,TGCAGCGTCAAGTACGGGGGGAACACTGAAGCTTTCTTT,CSVKYGGNTEAFF